A selection of T cell receptor beta chains follows, all from one sample in a study of blood T cells in healthy people across ages. A single record per CDR3 protein comes from TCRdb applying MiXCR to the 5' RACE reads. Here the sample spans some 640,000 distinct CDR3 sequences, around 45% being singletons. The sample taken for sequencing was blood. The receptors were sampled from a woman in her sixties in good health. The CDR3 runs from the conserved cysteine through the conserved F or W. D genes are given only for firm matches. Rows may omit the clone size; those that give it use once, few, many or a size class.

d_call,j_call,clone_size,v_call,cdr3_aa,cdr3_nt
.,TRBJ2-1,few,TRBV6-5,CASSRAGNSYNEQFF,TGTGCCAGCAGCAGAGCGGGTAACTCCTACAATGAGCAGTTCTTC
.,TRBJ1-1,.,TRBV7-9,CASSYRNTEAFF,TGTGCCAGCAGCTACAGGAACACTGAAGCTTTCTTT
TRBD2,TRBJ2-5,.,TRBV4-2,CASSQEPGGVKETQYF,TGTGCCAGCAGCCAAGAGCCGGGAGGGGTAAAAGAGACCCAGTACTTC
.,TRBJ1-2,.,TRBV28,CASKLPGDHLGYTF,TGTGCCAGCAAACTACCGGGAGACCACCTGGGCTACACCTTC
.,TRBJ1-2,.,TRBV6-1,CASSEALSQGAYGYTF,TGTGCCAGCAGTGAAGCGCTCTCACAGGGCGCCTATGGCTACACCTTC
.,TRBJ2-5,few,TRBV3-1,CASSQDHRQETQYF,TGTGCCAGCAGCCAAGATCACCGGCAAGAGACCCAGTACTTC
.,TRBJ2-7,few,TRBV7-9,CASTTYYEQYF,TGTGCCAGCACCACCTACTACGAGCAGTACTTC
.,TRBJ1-2,.,TRBV28,CASSLAGGPNYGYTF,TGTGCCAGCAGTTTGGCCGGAGGGCCCAACTATGGCTACACCTTC
.,TRBJ2-2,few,TRBV20-1,CSARDSKTAGELFF,TGCAGTGCTAGAGATTCTAAGACGGCCGGGGAGCTGTTTTTT
.,TRBJ1-4,.,TRBV20-1,CSARDLLIQWNEKLFF,TGCAGTGCTAGAGATCTCCTTATACAGTGGAATGAAAAACTGTTTTTT
.,TRBJ2-4,.,TRBV24-1,CATSDSPGTVQYF,TGTGCCACCAGTGATTCCCCAGGAACGGTTCAGTACTTC
.,TRBJ2-7,.,TRBV2,CASSWEGGLLEQYF,TGTGCCAGCAGTTGGGAAGGGGGATTGCTCGAGCAGTACTTC
TRBD2,TRBJ2-1,.,TRBV20-1,CSARRGTGTSGLSEQFF,TGCAGTGCTAGGAGAGGGACAGGGACTAGCGGTCTAAGTGAGCAGTTCTTC
.,TRBJ1-2,few,TRBV7-2,CASSLATGTYGYTF,TGTGCCAGCAGCTTAGCTACAGGGACCTACGGCTACACCTTC
.,TRBJ2-3,.,TRBV5-1,CASTPGAKSTDTQYF,TGCGCCAGCACCCCGGGGGCGAAGAGCACAGATACGCAGTATTTT
.,TRBJ1-1,few,TRBV5-1,CASSNERNKNTEAFF,TGCGCCAGCAGCAATGAGCGTAACAAGAACACTGAAGCTTTCTTT
.,TRBJ2-3,.,TRBV6-5,CASSQDTTYPDTQYF,TGTGCCAGCAGTCAGGACACGACATATCCAGATACGCAGTATTTT
TRBD2,TRBJ2-7,few,TRBV30,CAWRTSGSSYEQYF,TGTGCCTGGAGGACTAGCGGGAGCTCCTACGAGCAGTACTTC
TRBD1,TRBJ2-5,.,TRBV3-1,CASSLQTGGVETQYF,TGTGCCAGCAGCCTTCAGACAGGGGGAGTGGAGACCCAGTACTTC
.,TRBJ1-2,.,TRBV28,CASSPTGSSEGYTF,TGTGCCAGCAGTCCGACAGGCTCGTCGGAGGGCTACACCTTC
.,TRBJ1-4,.,TRBV2,CASSSLVNNEKLFF,TGTGCCAGCAGTTCACTGGTGAATAATGAAAAACTGTTTTTT
.,TRBJ1-2,few,TRBV29-1,CSVELVPGEWNYGYTF,TGCAGCGTTGAATTGGTTCCGGGGGAGTGGAACTATGGCTACACCTTC
.,TRBJ1-2,few,TRBV9,CASSVAVSGVGGYTF,TGTGCCAGCAGCGTAGCCGTTTCAGGGGTCGGTGGCTACACCTTC
.,TRBJ1-4,.,TRBV7-2,CASSRVHGSTNEKLFF,TGTGCCAGCAGCCGGGTCCACGGATCAACTAATGAAAAACTGTTTTTT
TRBD2,TRBJ2-1,.,TRBV20-1,CSARLPSGSRYNEQFF,TGCAGTGCTAGACTTCCTAGCGGGAGCAGATACAATGAGCAGTTCTTC
.,TRBJ2-1,.,TRBV7-2,CASSKMGGIGNEQFF,TGTGCCAGCAGCAAGATGGGCGGGATTGGCAATGAGCAGTTCTTC
TRBD2,TRBJ2-5,few,TRBV12-3/TRBV12-4,CASSPTGGLLQETQYF,TGTGCCAGCAGTCCTACGGGGGGACTACTCCAAGAGACCCAGTACTTC
.,TRBJ2-7,few,TRBV7-8,CASSLGPTRDEQYF,TGTGCCAGCAGCCTGGGACCGACGAGAGACGAGCAGTACTTC
TRBD1,TRBJ2-7,.,TRBV15,CATSGRDRFTHEQYF,TGTGCCACCAGCGGCCGGGACAGGTTCACCCACGAGCAGTACTTC
.,TRBJ2-3,few,TRBV20-1,CSARHRRGGYTQYF,TGCAGTGCTAGACACCGCAGGGGCGGGTATACGCAGTATTTT
TRBD2,TRBJ2-7,.,TRBV2,CASRPTSGRAYEQYF,TGTGCCAGCCGCCCGACAAGCGGGAGGGCCTACGAGCAGTACTTC
.,TRBJ2-7,once,TRBV14,CASSAGDKIQYF,TGTGCCAGCAGCGCAGGGGATAAGATTCAGTACTTC
TRBD2,TRBJ2-5,once,TRBV25-1,CASSWGEAGGRNEQYF,TGTGCCAGCTCCTGGGGAGAAGCGGGAGGGCGGAATGAGCAGTACTTC
.,TRBJ1-5,once,TRBV29-1,CSAGEGAQPQHF,TGCAGCGCCGGGGAGGGTGCACAGCCCCAGCATTTT
.,TRBJ1-2,.,TRBV10-3,CAISESPGPYGYTF,TGTGCCATCAGTGAGTCTCCCGGCCCCTATGGCTACACCTTC
TRBD1,TRBJ1-1,few,TRBV10-3,CAMGQGIFTEAFF,TGTGCCATGGGACAGGGAATTTTCACTGAAGCTTTCTTT
TRBD2,TRBJ2-5,few,TRBV18,CASSPPAGGTETQYF,TGTGCCAGCTCACCACCGGCGGGAGGAACGGAGACCCAGTACTTC
.,TRBJ2-1,.,TRBV12-3/TRBV12-4,CACSSIQGLGGPNRVDNEQFF,TGTGCCTGCAGCTCGATCCAAGGTCTTGGGGGACCAAACCGCGTGGACAATGAGCAGTTCTTC
TRBD2,TRBJ2-4,.,TRBV7-2,CASSYPGRKNIQYF,TGTGCCAGCTCTTACCCCGGGAGGAAAAACATTCAGTACTTC
TRBD2,TRBJ2-7,.,TRBV28,CASNPGLAFYEQYF,TGTGCCAGCAACCCGGGACTAGCGTTCTACGAGCAGTACTTC
.,TRBJ2-7,few,TRBV20-1,CSASGEAGTSDEQYF,TGCAGTGCTAGCGGCGAGGCGGGGACCAGCGACGAGCAGTACTTC
.,TRBJ1-6,.,TRBV6-5,CASSYSLGTYNSPLHF,TGTGCCAGCAGTTACTCGCTGGGCACGTATAATTCACCCCTCCACTTT
TRBD2,TRBJ2-3,.,TRBV7-2,CASSRAGGRDTQYF,TGTGCCAGCAGTAGAGCGGGAGGACGAGATACGCAGTATTTT
TRBD2,TRBJ2-7,.,TRBV20-1,CSALSGSLYEQYF,TGCAGTGCTCTTAGCGGGAGTTTGTACGAGCAGTACTTC
TRBD2,TRBJ2-7,few,TRBV24-1,CATSETGTSGPYEQYF,TGTGCCACCAGTGAGACCGGGACTAGCGGCCCCTACGAGCAGTACTTC
.,TRBJ2-3,.,TRBV2,CASMEGRYSDTQYF,TGTGCCAGCATGGAGGGGAGATATTCAGATACGCAGTATTTT
TRBD2,TRBJ2-3,.,TRBV7-3,CASSLRGLAGTDTQYF,TGTGCCAGCAGCTTAAGGGGACTAGCGGGCACAGATACGCAGTATTTT
.,TRBJ2-5,.,TRBV24-1,CATSDLDLVAYF,TGTGCCACCAGTGATTTGGACCTGGTAGCGTACTTC
.,TRBJ2-5,few,TRBV15,CATSTRSAGTQYF,TGTGCCACCAGCACACGCTCTGCCGGGACCCAGTACTTC
.,TRBJ1-2,.,TRBV20-1,CSARHQNNYGYTF,TGCAGTGCAAGACATCAGAATAACTATGGCTACACCTTC
.,TRBJ2-7,.,TRBV6-5,CASSALGRTHEQYF,TGTGCCAGCAGTGCACTTGGGAGAACCCACGAGCAGTACTTC
.,TRBJ2-7,.,TRBV4-2,CASSQDGRTAYEQYF,TGTGCCAGCAGCCAAGATGGTCGGACGGCTTACGAGCAGTACTTC
TRBD2,TRBJ2-5,medium-sized,TRBV29-1,CSVPLGGYQETQYF,TGCAGCGTACCGTTGGGGGGGTACCAAGAGACCCAGTACTTC
TRBD1,TRBJ1-4,.,TRBV20-1,CSARVQGTNEKLFF,TGCAGTGCTAGAGTACAGGGGACTAATGAAAAACTGTTTTTT
TRBD2,TRBJ2-1,few,TRBV5-1,CASSSTGTNGQFF,TGCGCCAGCAGCTCTACCGGGACTAACGGGCAGTTCTTC
.,TRBJ1-2,.,TRBV5-6,CASSLGSSNYGYTF,TGTGCCAGCAGCTTGGGGTCCTCTAACTATGGCTACACCTTC
TRBD2,TRBJ2-5,few,TRBV7-9,CASTTSGSGAQETQYF,TGTGCCAGCACCACCTCCGGTAGCGGGGCACAAGAGACCCAGTACTTC